This is a list of T cell receptor beta chains from one sample in a study of blood T cell repertoires in COVID-19. This table comes from immunoSEQ multiplex PCR, and its TCRdb copy is limited to in-frame clones, with some not included. Altogether fewer than 200,000 clones are present, 80% to 95% being singletons, with the ten largest covering around 0.5%. The sequencing input was peripheral blood. The receptor source for this set is a man in his forties or fifties with acute or convalescent COVID-19. Both conserved end residues are part of each CDR3. D genes are given only for firm matches. Part of the rows lack a size; the others show once, few, many or a class for expanded clones.

CDR3 DNA | CDR3 protein | D gene | J gene | V gene | clone size
TGTGCCAGCAGTTACTCGGGGACTCGATACACCGGGGAGCTGTTTTTT | CASSYSGTRYTGELFF | . | TRBJ2-2 | TRBV6-5 | .
TGTGCCAGCAGCCGTACAGGGGCGGGGGCTTTCTTT | CASSRTGAGAFF | TRBD1 | TRBJ1-1 | TRBV3-1/TRBV3-2 | .
TGTGCCAGCAGCTTAGAGGGGATCTGGTACACTGAAGCTTTCTTT | CASSLEGIWYTEAFF | . | TRBJ1-1 | TRBV7-2 | .
TGTGCCAGCAGTTACAGCTTGAACACCGGGGAGCTGTTTTTT | CASSYSLNTGELFF | . | TRBJ2-2 | TRBV6-2/TRBV6-3 | .
TGCGCCAGCAGCTTGGGAGGGAGCAATGAGCAGTTCTTC | CASSLGGSNEQFF | . | TRBJ2-1 | TRBV5-1 | .
TGCAGCGTTGAAGTCTACGACAATATCTATGGCTACACCTTC | CSVEVYDNIYGYTF | . | TRBJ1-2 | TRBV29-1 | .
TGTGCCAGCAGCTTAAAGGCAGGGGCAATATATGGCTACACCTTC | CASSLKAGAIYGYTF | . | TRBJ1-2 | TRBV7-9 | .
TGTGCCACCCAGGTAGCAGGGCAAACCGGGGAGCTGTTTTTT | CATQVAGQTGELFF | . | TRBJ2-2 | TRBV7-3 | .
TGTGCCAGCAGCTCCGAGACAGGGGACAATCAGCCCCAGCATTTT | CASSSETGDNQPQHF | TRBD1 | TRBJ1-5 | TRBV7-9 | few
TGTGCCAGCAGCTCCAGGGGGCCGAACACCGGGGAGCTGTTTTTT | CASSSRGPNTGELFF | TRBD1 | TRBJ2-2 | TRBV7-7 | .
TGTGCCAGTAGTATTCGGGACACTGGGGCCAACGTCCTGACTTTC | CASSIRDTGANVLTF | . | TRBJ2-6 | TRBV19 | few
TGTGCCAGCAGCCCCCAGGCAGGGGGCCTGGAAGAGACCCAGTACTTC | CASSPQAGGLEETQYF | TRBD1 | TRBJ2-5 | TRBV7-8 | .
TGTGCCAGCACCCTGCGTGACGGGGGGAGTGATGAGCAGTTCTTC | CASTLRDGGSDEQFF | TRBD2 | TRBJ2-1 | TRBV3-1/TRBV3-2 | .
TGTGCCAGCAGTGAAGGACTAGCGGGTCGGGGTACGCAGTATTTT | CASSEGLAGRGTQYF | TRBD2 | TRBJ2-3 | TRBV25-1 | .
TGTGCCAGCAGCTTAAGCCGGGCGGGAGGACGTCCCTACGAGCAGTACTTC | CASSLSRAGGRPYEQYF | TRBD2 | TRBJ2-7 | TRBV7-2 | once
TGTGCCAGCAGTGATCCGGAGGGCAATCAGCCCCAGCATTTT | CASSDPEGNQPQHF | . | TRBJ1-5 | TRBV27 | .
TGTGCCAGCAGTGAAGCGGGAGGGTGGGATACGCAGTATTTT | CASSEAGGWDTQYF | TRBD2 | TRBJ2-3 | TRBV6-1 | .
TGTGCCACCATGGCCAGGGGATCGGACACTGAAGCTTTCTTT | CATMARGSDTEAFF | . | TRBJ1-1 | TRBV24-1 | .
TGTGCCAGCAGAAGGACAGGGGCAATTAATTCACCCCTCCACTTT | CASRRTGAINSPLHF | TRBD1 | TRBJ1-6 | TRBV6-5 | .
TGTGCCAGTAGTACGACTGGAGGGGCCGGGGAGCTGTTTTTT | CASSTTGGAGELFF | . | TRBJ2-2 | TRBV19 | once
TGTGCCAGCAGCCTCACAGGGGTCGGCGAGCAGTACTTC | CASSLTGVGEQYF | TRBD1 | TRBJ2-7 | TRBV3-1/TRBV3-2 | .
TGTGCCATCAGTGAAGACAGATCCGGCGAGCAGTACTTC | CAISEDRSGEQYF | . | TRBJ2-7 | TRBV10-3 | .
TGTGCCAGCAGCCAAGGGCGGATGAACACTGAAGCTTTCTTT | CASSQGRMNTEAFF | . | TRBJ1-1 | TRBV3-1/TRBV3-2 | .
TGTGCCAGCAGCGCTAGGTGGGGGGTCACTGAAGCTTTCTTT | CASSARWGVTEAFF | . | TRBJ1-1 | TRBV5-6 | .
TGTGCCAGCAGCCCCTCGGGGACAGGCTACGAGCAGTACTTC | CASSPSGTGYEQYF | TRBD1 | TRBJ2-7 | TRBV7-2 | .
TGTGCCAGCAGTTACCAGCCGTTGGGGGGGGATCAGCCCCAGCATTTT | CASSYQPLGGDQPQHF | . | TRBJ1-5 | TRBV6-5 | .
TGTGCCAGCACCCTAAGCGAGGCAGCTTTCTTT | CASTLSEAAFF | . | TRBJ1-1 | TRBV6-5 | .
TGTGCCAGCAGTTATTTCGCAGGCGCTAATCAGCCCCAGCATTTT | CASSYFAGANQPQHF | . | TRBJ1-5 | TRBV6-6 | .
TGCGCCAGCAGCTTATCAACCTATAATTCACCCCTCCACTTT | CASSLSTYNSPLHF | . | TRBJ1-6 | TRBV5-1 | .
TGCAGCGTTGTCTCGTCCTTGAACACTGAAGCTTTCTTT | CSVVSSLNTEAFF | . | TRBJ1-1 | TRBV29-1 | .
TGCGCCAGCAGCTTGGATACGGGAGGGATTTACAATGAGCAGTTCTTC | CASSLDTGGIYNEQFF | TRBD2 | TRBJ2-1 | TRBV5-1 | .
TGTGCCAGCAGCAACCTCCAGGGGACAGGGGGCCAAGAGACCCAGTACTTC | CASSNLQGTGGQETQYF | . | TRBJ2-5 | TRBV21-1 | .
TGTGCCAGCAGGGATAATCAGGGACTTTCCTACAATGAGCAGTTCTTC | CASRDNQGLSYNEQFF | . | TRBJ2-1 | TRBV2 | .
TGTGCCAGCAGCTTAGCCGGGACTAGCGGCAATGAGCAGTTCTTC | CASSLAGTSGNEQFF | TRBD2 | TRBJ2-1 | TRBV11-2 | .
TGTGCCAGCAGTTCTAAGGGGCGAGAGACCCAGTACTTC | CASSSKGRETQYF | . | TRBJ2-5 | TRBV7-3 | once
TGTGCCATCAGTGAGTCCCTAGCGGGGGCCTACGAGCAGTACTTC | CAISESLAGAYEQYF | TRBD2 | TRBJ2-7 | TRBV10-3 | .
TGTGCCAGCAGTTACTTCCGGGACAGGATGCACACTGAAGCTTTCTTT | CASSYFRDRMHTEAFF | TRBD1 | TRBJ1-1 | TRBV6-6 | .
TGTGCCAGCAGCCAAGAGAAAACATCTGGAAACACCATATATTTT | CASSQEKTSGNTIYF | . | TRBJ1-3 | TRBV3-1/TRBV3-2 | .
TGCGCCAGCAGCTTGGGGACAGGGGTCCAGCCCCAGCATTTT | CASSLGTGVQPQHF | TRBD1 | TRBJ1-5 | TRBV5-1 | .
TGTGCCAGCAGTTACAACAGGGGCCATGAGCAGTTCTTC | CASSYNRGHEQFF | TRBD1 | TRBJ2-1 | TRBV6-5 | .
TGCAGCGTTCAGCTACAGGGTAATCAGCCCCAGCATTTT | CSVQLQGNQPQHF | . | TRBJ1-5 | TRBV29-1 | .
TGTGCCAGCAGTCCCGGGACTAGCGGGTCCGCGGTTGAGCAGTTCTTC | CASSPGTSGSAVEQFF | TRBD2 | TRBJ2-1 | TRBV27 | .
TGCAGCGTCGCACGGCGGGTGTCGAACACTGAAGCTTTCTTT | CSVARRVSNTEAFF | . | TRBJ1-1 | TRBV29-1 | .
TGCGCCAGCAGCTTGGAGGCGGAAGCTGAAGCTTTCTTT | CASSLEAEAEAFF | . | TRBJ1-1 | TRBV5-1 | .
TGTGCCAGCAGTTTACCCTTTCTGGACAGGGGGCGCGGAAGCAATCAGCCCCAGCATTTT | CASSLPFLDRGRGSNQPQHF | TRBD1 | TRBJ1-5 | TRBV28 | few
TGTGCCAGCTCACCAGCGGTACCGACCTATGGCTACACCTTC | CASSPAVPTYGYTF | . | TRBJ1-2 | TRBV18 | .
TGTGCCAGCAGCACGGACAGGGCCGTTGGGACCCAGTACTTC | CASSTDRAVGTQYF | TRBD1 | TRBJ2-5 | TRBV6-2/TRBV6-3 | .
TGTGCCAGCAGTGACTCGAGTCGAGCGCGGTACAATGAGCAGTTCTTC | CASSDSSRARYNEQFF | . | TRBJ2-1 | TRBV6-4 | .
TGTGCCATCAGTGACCTCAATCAGCCCCAGCATTTT | CAISDLNQPQHF | . | TRBJ1-5 | TRBV10-3 | .
TGTGCCAGCAGTTTAGGTGCTTTAGGGGATCAGCCCCAGCATTTT | CASSLGALGDQPQHF | . | TRBJ1-5 | TRBV28 | .
TGTGCCAGCAGCTCCTTAGCGGGAGGGCCGGGTATGAAAGAGACCCAGTACTTC | CASSSLAGGPGMKETQYF | TRBD2 | TRBJ2-5 | TRBV11-2 | once
TGTGCCAGCAGCGTTAACCAGGGGAGCCTCGGGGCAGAGACCCAGTACTTC | CASSVNQGSLGAETQYF | . | TRBJ2-5 | TRBV9 | .
TGCGCCAGCAGCCAAGAGGGGGCGCAGTTCTTC | CASSQEGAQFF | . | TRBJ2-1 | TRBV4-3 | once
TGCGCCAGCAGCCAAGCGTTTACTAGCGGGACCTACAATGAGCAGTTCTTC | CASSQAFTSGTYNEQFF | TRBD2 | TRBJ2-1 | TRBV4-1 | .
TGTGCCAGCAGCCAAACTCGGAGGCGGGGGGCGCAAGGCTACACCTTC | CASSQTRRRGAQGYTF | . | TRBJ1-2 | TRBV3-1/TRBV3-2 | .
TGCGCCAGCAGCCAAGGACAGGGGTTAGGAAACACCATATATTTT | CASSQGQGLGNTIYF | TRBD1 | TRBJ1-3 | TRBV4-1 | .
TGTGCCAGCAGCTTAGCGGGAGGGTACATTGAAAAACTGTTTTTT | CASSLAGGYIEKLFF | . | TRBJ1-4 | TRBV7-6 | once
TGCGCCAGCAGCTTGGTTCTAGCGGACACAGATACGCAGTATTTT | CASSLVLADTDTQYF | TRBD2 | TRBJ2-3 | TRBV5-1 | .
TGCGCCAGCAGCGCGTGGGACTCGGCCTACAATGAGCAGTTCTTC | CASSAWDSAYNEQFF | . | TRBJ2-1 | TRBV5-1 | .
TGCGCCAGCAGCGACATAAGGGGGACTAATGAAAAACTGTTTTTT | CASSDIRGTNEKLFF | . | TRBJ1-4 | TRBV4-1 | .